The 31 T cell receptor beta chains reported below all come from one sample, sequenced in a study of T-cell memory formation after mild COVID-19. MiXCR, run by TCRdb on the 5' RACE reads, gives a single entry per CDR3 protein. The sample yields 200,000 to 250,000 distinct CDR3 sequences, 9% to 10% seen once. The sample consisted of PBMCs or a T cell subset sorted from them (not recorded which). These receptors originate from a man aged 18 to 30 who had mild COVID-19 (a few samples of this study predate the infection). Cell type and time point are not known.

This rearrangement joins TRBV7-8 to TRBJ2-1; TRBD1 matches at 7 bases. Germline assignment: CDR1 SGHVS and CDR2 FQNEAQ. V trimming: 5 bases; J trimming: 6 bases; junction bases outside the gene matches: 4. CDR3 size: 13 residues. CDR3 bases: TGTGCCAGCAGCCCCTGGGACAGCAATGAGCAGTTCTTC. Encoded protein: CASSPWDSNEQFF.

The sample holds many counts of this clonotype. V gene TRBV7-9 combines with J gene TRBJ1-1, with D uncertain. CDR1 is SEHNR and CDR2 is FQNEAQ in the germline V gene (reference sequence). This CDR3 is 13 amino acids long. Deletions cut 1 base from V and 11 bases from J, with 14 bases between. The DNA of the CDR3 is TGTGCCAGCAGCTTAGTAGAAGGGAATGTCGCTTTCTTT. Its protein product is CASSLVEGNVAFF.

The chain's CDR3 is CASSLEYLHTEAFF. The CDR3 bases are TGCGCCAGCAGCTTGGAATACCTCCACACTGAAGCTTTCTTT. V usage is TRBV5-1 and J usage is TRBJ1-1; no reliable D call. This CDR3 has 14 amino acids. V was pared by 0 bases and J by 3 bases, with 9 bases between. The germline V gene has CDR1 SGHRS and CDR2 YFSETQ.

This clonotype was counted many times. CDR3 nucleotide sequence: TGCAGTGCCACACCCCGGAATACAGATACGCAGTATTTT. Its translation is CSATPRNTDTQYF. This chain links TRBV20-1 with TRBJ2-3; D unclear. The CDR3 loop spans 13 amino acids. Trimming shortened V by 6 bases and J by 3 bases, and 13 bases separated the two germline ends. Per germline, CDR1 DFQATT and CDR2 SNEGSKA (reference sequence).

The CDR3 loop is CASSLSGYGNTIYF. CDR3 in DNA: TGTGCCAGCAGCCTCTCGGGGTACGGAAACACCATATATTTT. The chain couples TRBV3-1 to TRBJ1-3; D ambiguous. The length of the CDR3 is 14 residues. CDR1 LGHDT and CDR2 YNNKEL come from the germline V gene (reference sequence). With 4 bases removed from V and 4 bases from J, the gap between germline ends came to 11 bases.

The chain carries TRBV9 and TRBJ2-6, with D hard to call. This CDR3 is built from 15 residues. CDR1 and CDR2 from the germline V gene are SGDLS and YYNGEE. Trimming stripped 1 base from V and 1 base from J, with 6 bases between. The CDR3 here is CASSVQKSGANVLTF. The CDR3 region has the DNA TGTGCCAGCAGCGTACAAAAATCTGGGGCCAACGTCCTGACTTTC.

CDR3 sequence: CASSAQGASNEQFF. As DNA, the CDR3 is TGTGCCAGCAGTGCCCAGGGGGCGTCGAATGAGCAGTTCTTC. The gene calls are TRBV6-1 and TRBJ2-1; TRBD1 matches 8 bases. This CDR3 comprises 14 residues. Looked up from germline, CDR1 is MNHNS and CDR2 is SASEGT. The V gene end was trimmed by 4 bases and the J gene end by 7 bases; junction bases not matched to a gene: 6.

The V gene is TRBV2, the J gene TRBJ2-7, with D possibly matching TRBD2 (6 bases). This CDR3 region has 14 residues. CDR1 and CDR2 (germline): SNHLY, FYNNEI. Trimming cost V 6 bases and J 6 bases, with 18 bases left between them. CDR3 residues: CASSPGTAASEQYF. The CDR3 nucleotides are TGTGCCAGCAGCCCCGGGACTGCCGCCTCCGAGCAGTACTTC.

The sample holds many counts of this clonotype. The gene calls are TRBV7-2 and TRBJ2-7, with D perhaps matching TRBD1 (5 bases). Per the germline V gene, CDR1 is SGHTA and CDR2 is FQGNSA. V was pared by 2 bases and J by 4 bases, with 6 bases between. The CDR3 runs 12 residues. The CDR3 nucleotides read TGTGCCAGCAGCTTACAGGGTTACGAGCAGTACGTC. Encoded protein: CASSLQGYEQYV.

This chain links TRBV7-2 with TRBJ2-7; possibly TRBD2 for D (6 bases). Germline lookup yields CDR1 SGHTA and CDR2 FQGNSA. The length of the CDR3 is 13 residues. V lost 6 bases to trimming and J lost 2 bases, with 11 bases between them. CDR3 nucleotide sequence: TGTGCCAGCAGTAATAGGGAGGCCTACGAGCAGTACTTC. Translating gives CASSNREAYEQYF. Based on the CDR3 plus reference TRBV7-2 and TRBJ2-7, the full variable domain is GAGVSQSPSNKVTEKGKDVELRCDPISGHTALYWYRQSLGQGLEFLIYFQGNSAPDKSGLPSDRFSAERTGGSVSTLTIQRTQQEDSAVYLCASSNREAYEQYFGPGTRLTVT.

This clonotype was seen more than once but under ten times. The gene calls are TRBV7-2 and TRBJ1-2; D not resolved. This CDR3 region has 11 residues. Germline CDR1 and CDR2: SGHTA and FQGNSA. The ends were cut back, 3 bases at V and 11 bases at J, with 10 bases in the middle. CDR3 loop: CASSFDTDYTF. The CDR3 DNA reads TGTGCCAGCAGCTTCGATACGGATTACACCTTC.

J is TRBJ2-5 and V is TRBV6-6; 8 bases are shared with TRBD2. This CDR3 is 15 amino acids long. Germline CDR1 is MNHNY and CDR2 is SVGAGI (reference sequence). The J segment lost 5 bases and the V segment lost 4 bases, leaving 9 bases of the junction unmatched. The DNA for the CDR3 is TGTGCCAGCAGTTCCCTGGGTAGCGGGGACGAGACCCAGTACTTC. Translated, it gives CASSSLGSGDETQYF.

This clonotype was observed a handful of times. This chain links TRBV2 with TRBJ1-5; 7 bases match TRBD1. The CDR3 runs to 15 residues. The ends lost 5 bases at V and 3 bases at J; junction bases unmatched: 7. Germline-derived CDR1 and CDR2 are SNHLY and FYNNEI. The CDR3 DNA reads TGTGCCAGCAGTCCCGGGACAGAAAACAATCAGCCCCAGCATTTT. It translates to CASSPGTENNQPQHF. Complete variable domain (other parts from reference TRBV2 and TRBJ1-5): EPEVTQTPSHQVTQMGQEVILRCVPISNHLYFYWYRQILGQKVEFLVSFYNNEISEKSEIFDDQFSVERPDGSNFTLKIRSTKLEDSAMYFCASSPGTENNQPQHFGDGTRLSIL.

This clonotype was recorded a few times. The chain uses TRBV4-3 and TRBJ1-5, with TRBD1 matching 10 bases. In germline, CDR1 is LGHNA, CDR2 YSLEER. V was pared by 0 bases and J by 7 bases, with 6 bases of the junction left unmatched. The CDR3 covers 16 residues. CDR3 nucleotide sequence: TGCGCCAGCAGCCAAGATTGGACAGGGGGTGGCCAGCCCCAGCATTTT. Its protein product is CASSQDWTGGGQPQHF.

The chain uses TRBV18 and TRBJ2-3; TRBD2 aligns across 10 bases. The CDR3 extends over 15 amino acids. V was pared by 0 bases and J by 4 bases, with 1 base of the junction left unmatched. CDR1 is KGHSH and CDR2 is LQKENI in the germline V gene. The chain's CDR3 is CASSPPSGGSDTQYF. The DNA of the CDR3 is TGTGCCAGCTCACCACCTAGCGGGGGGTCAGATACGCAGTATTTT.

This clonotype was found a few times. The chain recombines TRBV5-1 with TRBJ1-2; D might be TRBD1 (5 bases). The CDR3 runs 14 residues. Germline V gene lookup returns CDR1 SGHRS and CDR2 YFSETQ. Trimming stripped 2 bases from V and 7 bases from J, with 15 bases between. DNA of the CDR3: TGCGCCAGCAGCTTTGACAGCCGGGGGAGTGGCTACACCTTC. Protein: CASSFDSRGSGYTF.

The chain employs TRBV12-3 or TRBV12-4 and TRBJ1-5; D is ambiguous. The CDR3 covers 13 residues. The V end lost 3 bases, the J end lost 6 bases, and 9 bases lay between the germline ends. CDR3 DNA sequence: TGTGCCAGCAGTTTCGGGCCCCGTCAGCCCCAGCATTTT. The encoded protein is CASSFGPRQPQHF.

This chain joins TRBV7-3 and TRBJ2-2, with 8 bases matching TRBD1. The V gene's germline CDR1 is SGHTA and CDR2 FQGTGA. V gave up 5 bases and J gave up 5 bases; unmatched junction bases: 7. This CDR3 region has 15 residues. CDR3 amino acids: CASSIDRGRTGELFF. DNA of the CDR3: TGTGCCAGCAGCATCGACAGGGGACGGACCGGGGAGCTGTTTTTT.

In this sample, this clonotype turned up many times. The chain employs TRBV4-2 and TRBJ1-2; 7 bases are shared with TRBD1. This CDR3 comprises 16 residues. Trimming removed 1 base from V and 3 bases from J; junction bases left unmatched: 8. CDR1 LGHNA and CDR2 YNFKEQ come from the germline V gene. The CDR3, as DNA: TGTGCCAGCAGCCAAGCATCCTTAGACAGGGACTATGGCTACACCTTC. Protein product: CASSQASLDRDYGYTF.

This clonotype was detected only a few times. V is TRBV11-2 and J is TRBJ2-2, with 7 bases fitting TRBD1. V shed 5 bases, J shed 3 bases, and the junction held 9 bases outside the gene matches. In germline, CDR1 is SGHAT, CDR2 FQNNGV. The length of the CDR3 is 16 residues. DNA of the CDR3: TGTGCCAGCAGCCAACGGGGAGACAGGGACACCGGGGAGCTGTTTTTT. It specifies CASSQRGDRDTGELFF.

This clonotype was seen many times. The gene calls are TRBV6-6 and TRBJ2-7; D is undetermined. This CDR3 region has 14 residues. The germline V gene encodes CDR1 MNHNY and CDR2 SVGAGI (reference sequence). Trimming removed 6 bases at V and 2 bases at J, with 14 bases between. CDR3 sequence: CASRYSARTYEQYF. The CDR3 DNA is TGTGCCAGCAGGTACAGTGCCAGAACCTACGAGCAGTACTTC.

This clonotype showed up just a few times. The rearrangement joins TRBV7-2 to TRBJ2-5; 12 bases are shared with TRBD1. The germline V gene has CDR1 SGHTA and CDR2 FQGNSA. This CDR3 comprises 16 residues. The V segment lost 5 bases and the J segment 4 bases; nucleotides outside the gene matches: 8. In DNA, the CDR3 is TGTGCCAGCAGCCGTGGGGACAGGGGGCCGGGAGAGACCCAGTACTTC. This encodes CASSRGDRGPGETQYF.

The chain uses TRBV6-6 and TRBJ1-1; D is uncertain. There are 14 residues in the CDR3. Trimming stripped 4 bases from V and 3 bases from J, with 12 bases between. In germline, CDR1 is MNHNY, CDR2 SVGAGI (reference sequence). CDR3 bases: TGTGCCAGCAGTTTCCAGGCTAGCGACACTGAAGCTTTCTTT. It codes for CASSFQASDTEAFF.

In its sample, this clonotype was seen a few times. The chain has TRBV29-1 and TRBJ2-7, with TRBD2 matching 9 bases. V shed 4 bases and J 4 bases; nucleotides not matched to a gene: 5. Germline V gene data show CDR1 as SQVTM and CDR2 as ANQGSEA. There are 13 residues in the CDR3. This chain's CDR3 is CSVAQTSGYEQYF. The CDR3 bases are TGCAGCGTTGCGCAGACTAGCGGATACGAGCAGTACTTC.

The rearrangement links TRBV7-7 to TRBJ2-1; D is perhaps TRBD2 (5 bases). Trimming removed 5 bases from V and 7 bases from J, with 21 bases in between. The germline V gene has CDR1 SSHAT and CDR2 FNYEAQ (reference sequence). The CDR3 has 16 residues. The CDR3 loop is CASSLSPGTTGNEQFF. The CDR3 DNA follows: TGTGCCAGCAGCCTCTCCCCGGGAACGACGGGGAATGAGCAGTTCTTC.

This clonotype was counted at least ten times. The chain uses TRBV27 and TRBJ2-5; the D is unclear. There are 12 residues in the CDR3. The V gene lost 6 bases and the J gene lost 5 bases, with 10 bases spanning the gap. Germline V gene sequence: CDR1 MNHEY, CDR2 SMNVEV (reference sequence). The CDR3 DNA sequence: TGTGCCAGCAGGGGCCTCTTGGAGACCCAGTACTTC. As protein: CASRGLLETQYF.

This chain links TRBV7-2 with TRBJ2-7; D possibly corresponds to TRBD2 (5 bases). The germline V gene encodes CDR1 SGHTA and CDR2 FQGNSA. V was pared by 5 bases and J by 1 base, with 15 bases between. CDR3 size: 15 residues. CDR3 sequence reads: CASSLEPGISYEQYF. CDR3 coding DNA: TGTGCCAGCAGCCTAGAACCCGGGATATCCTACGAGCAGTACTTC. The full variable domain, its missing parts supplied by reference TRBV7-2 and TRBJ2-7, is GAGVSQSPSNKVTEKGKDVELRCDPISGHTALYWYRQSLGQGLEFLIYFQGNSAPDKSGLPSDRFSAERTGGSVSTLTIQRTQQEDSAVYLCASSLEPGISYEQYFGPGTRLTVT.

This clonotype was observed a handful of times. The chain links TRBV12-5 to TRBJ1-1; D uncertain. The germline V gene has CDR1 LGHNT and CDR2 FRNRAP. This CDR3 region has 13 residues. The germline V and J ends were trimmed by 0 bases and 1 base, with 3 bases remaining between them. Here the CDR3 DNA reads TGTGCTAGTGGTTTGGTACAGAACACTGAAGCTTTCTTT. Translating gives CASGLVQNTEAFF.

The CDR3 sequence is CASSFGGSGYTF. CDR3 coding DNA: TGTGCCAGCAGTTTTGGGGGGTCCGGCTACACCTTC. This chain uses TRBV12-3 or TRBV12-4 with TRBJ1-2; tentative D call: TRBD1 (5 bases). The CDR3 contains 12 residues. Trimming took off 3 bases at V and 8 bases at J, with 10 bases between the two ends.

This clonotype was observed many times. The chain uses TRBV20-1 and TRBJ2-2, with D perhaps matching TRBD1 (6 bases). Trimming removed 4 bases from V and 0 bases from J, with 9 bases in between. This CDR3 is 14 amino acids long. Looked up from germline, CDR1 is DFQATT and CDR2 is SNEGSKA (reference sequence). In DNA, the CDR3 is TGCAGTGCTACGACAGGAGCGAACACCGGGGAGCTGTTTTTT. Translating it yields CSATTGANTGELFF.

This clonotype was detected only a few times. The rearrangement uses TRBV12-3 or TRBV12-4 and TRBJ1-2; D not resolved. V lost 6 bases to trimming and J lost 4 bases, with 12 bases between them. This CDR3 comprises 13 residues. CDR3 sequence: CASRPQNFYGYTF. As DNA, the CDR3 is TGTGCCAGCAGGCCTCAGAACTTCTATGGCTACACCTTC.